Shown below are 21 T cell receptor beta chains from a single sample sequenced in a study of vaccination and CD4 T cells after COVID-19. The Oncomine TCR Beta short-read assay was applied to DNA of cultured CD4+ T cells. MiXCR, run by TCRdb on the PCR reads, gives a single entry per CDR3 protein. This table has over 8,500 distinct CDR3 sequences, approximately 67% appearing once. Treatment meaning: roughly ten-day PBMC culture with coronavirus spike peptide pools or control peptides (ViraFEST assay). Their cognate antigens are unknown. Here the sequenced sample was CD4+ T cells from blood, cultured in vitro, taken before SARS-CoV-2 vaccination. These receptors were taken from a human donor who had recovered from COVID-19.

The chain carries TRBV7-9 and TRBJ2-7; 10 bases agree with TRBD2. This CDR3 is 15 amino acids long. The germline V gene has CDR1 SEHNR and CDR2 FQNEAQ (reference sequence). The V and J ends lost 5 bases and 1 base, in that order; junction bases with no gene match: 5. DNA for the CDR3: TGTGCCAGCAGCAGAGCGGGAGGGGAGTCCTACGAGCAGTACTTC. Protein product: CASSRAGGESYEQYF.

The rearrangement uses TRBV7-8 and TRBJ2-5, with TRBD2 matching over 11 bases. Germline V CDR1 and CDR2: SGHVS, FQNEAQ. V lost 5 bases, J lost 2 bases, and 7 bases stayed unmatched. The CDR3 length is 16 residues. The CDR3 region has the DNA TGTGCCAGCAGCCTGTCCGGGACTAGCGGACAAGAGACCCAGTACTTC. This gives the protein CASSLSGTSGQETQYF. Supplemented by reference TRBV7-8 and TRBJ2-5, the full variable domain reads GAGVSQSPRYKVAKRGQDVALRCDPISGHVSLFWYQQALGQGPEFLTYFQNEAQLDKSGLPSDRFFAERPEGSVSTLKIQRTQQEDSAVYLCASSLSGTSGQETQYFGPGTRLLVL.

The V and J genes are TRBV20-1 and TRBJ2-2, with 7 bases aligning to TRBD2. The CDR3 spans 14 residues. The V gene end was trimmed by 2 bases and the J gene end by 0 bases; junction bases not matched to a gene: 0. Germline assignment: CDR1 DFQATT and CDR2 SNEGSKA (reference sequence). CDR3 amino acids: CSARLAANTGELFF. CDR3 in DNA: TGCAGTGCTAGACTAGCGGCGAACACCGGGGAGCTGTTTTTT.

The chain is built from TRBV7-2 and TRBJ1-1, with D hard to call. Between the trimmed V and J ends, which lost 5 bases and 1 base, there was a span of 17 bases. CDR1 is SGHTA and CDR2 is FQGNSA in the germline V gene. CDR3 size: 16 residues. Here the CDR3 DNA reads TGTGCCAGCAGCGCCACGGGAGGTGTGGGGAACACTGAAGCTTTCTTT. Amino acids: CASSATGGVGNTEAFF.

The chain has TRBV4-1 and TRBJ2-3; D is unresolved. V was trimmed by 0 bases and J by 4 bases, leaving 8 bases between them. Per germline, CDR1 MGHRA and CDR2 YSYEKL. The CDR3 covers 14 residues. The CDR3 nucleotides read TGCGCCAGCAGCCAAGATAGACTTGCAGATACGCAGTATTTT. It yields the protein CASSQDRLADTQYF.

This clonotype has only one observation. The chain is built from TRBV6-1 and TRBJ2-3; 8 nucleotides line up with TRBD2. V lost 3 bases, J lost 4 bases, and 9 bases stayed unmatched. Germline V gene sequence: CDR1 MNHNS, CDR2 SASEGT. CDR3 length equals 16 residues. The CDR3 is CASSEKGGGSPDTQYF. The CDR3 DNA reads TGTGCCAGCAGTGAGAAAGGCGGGGGGAGTCCAGATACGCAGTATTTT.

The gene calls are TRBV6-5 and TRBJ2-2; 16 nucleotides line up with TRBD2. Germline trimming cut 0 bases from V and 5 bases from J; bases unmatched to any gene: 3. The CDR3 runs to 18 residues. In germline, CDR1 is MNHEY, CDR2 SVGAGI. CDR3 bases: TGTGCCAGCAGTTACTCTCCGGGACTAGCGGGAGGGACCGGGGAGCTGTTTTTT. It is translated as CASSYSPGLAGGTGELFF.

The chain has TRBV20-1 and TRBJ1-1; tentative D call: TRBD1 (5 bases). The CDR3 extends over 13 amino acids. Germline values: CDR1 DFQATT, CDR2 SNEGSKA (reference sequence). V was shortened by 6 bases and J by 7 bases, with 18 bases between the two germline ends. CDR3 residues: CSASDRGRHEAFF. The CDR3 nucleotides read TGCAGTGCCAGTGACAGAGGGCGACATGAAGCTTTCTTT.

This chain connects TRBV28 to TRBJ1-4; TRBD1 agrees at 8 bases. CDR1 MDHEN and CDR2 SYDVKM come from the germline V gene. This CDR3 has 14 amino acids. V lost 2 bases and J lost 8; bases outside the gene matches: 4. Written as DNA, the CDR3 is TGTGCCAGCAGTTTAAGACAGGGGAGGGAAAAACTGTTTTTT. Translated, it gives CASSLRQGREKLFF. Together with reference TRBV28 and TRBJ1-4, the CDR3 gives the full variable domain: DVKVTQSSRYLVKRTGEKVFLECVQDMDHENMFWYRQDPGLGLRLIYFSYDVKMKEKGDIPEGYSVSREKKERFSLILESASTNQTSMYLCASSLRQGREKLFFGSGTQLSVL.

V gene TRBV29-1 combines with J gene TRBJ2-3; 8 nucleotides match TRBD1. The CDR3 covers 14 residues. V was pared by 6 bases and J by 1 base, with 6 bases of the junction left unmatched. The V gene's germline CDR1 is SQVTM and CDR2 ANQGSEA. CDR3 nucleotides: TGCAGCGTCGCGGACAGGGCCGGCACAGATACGCAGTATTTT. Its protein is CSVADRAGTDTQYF.

This clonotype came up once. This sequence joins TRBV6-4 and TRBJ2-3; 10 nucleotides line up with TRBD1. This CDR3 comprises 15 residues. V was pared by 4 bases and J by 3 bases, with 4 bases of the junction left unmatched. The germline V gene has CDR1 MRHNA and CDR2 SNTAGT. The CDR3 sequence is CASSGGTGETDTQYF. The CDR3 bases are TGTGCCAGCAGTGGAGGGACAGGGGAAACAGATACGCAGTATTTT.

Judged by abundance, this clonotype is large. CDR3 amino acids: CASSQTSGGTTVQYF. The CDR3 DNA sequence: TGCGCCAGCAGTCAGACTAGCGGGGGTACGACAGTGCAGTACTTC. This chain links TRBV10-1 with TRBJ2-7; 12 bases are a match to TRBD2. The junction had 11 bases not matched to a gene; V was cut back by 5 bases and J by 9 bases. The CDR3 loop spans 15 amino acids. Looked up from germline, CDR1 is WNHNN and CDR2 is SYGVQD (reference sequence).

This clonotype was counted between two and nine times. The chain is built from TRBV20-1 and TRBJ2-5; the D call may be TRBD1 or TRBD2 (5 bases each). V dropped 8 bases and J dropped 2 bases, with 12 bases sitting between them. This CDR3 is built from 12 residues. Germline loops: CDR1 DFQATT, CDR2 SNEGSKA (reference sequence). CDR3 in amino acids: CSPDWGQETQYF. The CDR3 bases are TGCAGTCCGGACTGGGGGCAAGAGACCCAGTACTTC.

The V gene is TRBV6-2 or TRBV6-3, the J gene TRBJ2-5, with TRBD2 matching over 11 bases. The CDR3 runs to 19 residues. Per the germline V gene, CDR1 is MNHEY and CDR2 is SVGEGT. V gave up 4 bases and J gave up 6 bases; unmatched junction bases: 19. CDR3 DNA: TGTGCCAGCAGTTTTCGACTAGCGGGGAATAGGGCTTCTTGGAAGACCCAGTACTTC. This translates into CASSFRLAGNRASWKTQYF.

In this sample, this clonotype turned up a few times. The chain combines TRBV19 with TRBJ1-1; TRBD1 matches at 7 bases. V gave up 8 bases and J gave up 0 bases; unmatched junction bases: 3. In germline, CDR1 is LNHDA, CDR2 SQIVND (reference sequence). CDR3 length equals 13 residues. CDR3 sequence (DNA): TGTGCCAGTGGGACAGCCATGAACACTGAAGCTTTCTTT. It translates to CASGTAMNTEAFF.

This chain links TRBV2 with TRBJ1-2; 12 bases are shared with TRBD1. Trimming at V came to 7 bases and at J to 7 bases, leaving 10 bases not matched to a gene. This CDR3 contains 15 residues. Germline V gene sequence: CDR1 SNHLY, CDR2 FYNNEI. CDR3 bases: TGTGCCAGCACCTTATACGGGACAGGGGGCATTGGCTACACCTTC. Its protein is CASTLYGTGGIGYTF. Using reference TRBV2 and TRBJ1-2 for the parts outside the CDR3, the full variable domain is EPEVTQTPSHQVTQMGQEVILRCVPISNHLYFYWYRQILGQKVEFLVSFYNNEISEKSEIFDDQFSVERPDGSNFTLKIRSTKLEDSAMYFCASTLYGTGGIGYTFGSGTRLTVV.

The chain combines TRBV2 with TRBJ2-5; TRBD2 agrees at 7 bases. V was pared by 7 bases and J by 1 base, with 9 bases of the junction left unmatched. The CDR3 length is 15 residues. Germline CDR1 SNHLY, CDR2 FYNNEI. DNA of the CDR3: TGTGCCAGCAAGTCTAGCGGAGACCTCCAAGAGACCCAGTACTTC. Its protein is CASKSSGDLQETQYF. Full variable domain (outside the CDR3, taken from reference TRBV2 and TRBJ2-5): EPEVTQTPSHQVTQMGQEVILRCVPISNHLYFYWYRQILGQKVEFLVSFYNNEISEKSEIFDDQFSVERPDGSNFTLKIRSTKLEDSAMYFCASKSSGDLQETQYFGPGTRLLVL.

In this sample, this clonotype turned up once. The rearrangement joins TRBV6-5 to TRBJ1-5; TRBD1 aligns across 9 bases. Germline V gene data show CDR1 as MNHEY and CDR2 as SVGAGI. The CDR3 loop spans 14 amino acids. Trimming at V came to 4 bases and at J to 6 bases, leaving 4 bases not matched to a gene. The CDR3 protein is CASSWDRVTQPQHF. The CDR3 DNA is TGTGCCAGCAGTTGGGACAGGGTCACTCAGCCCCAGCATTTT.

The chain is built from TRBV29-1 and TRBJ2-3; the match to TRBD1 covers 7 bases. The CDR3 loop spans 13 amino acids. The germline V gene encodes CDR1 SQVTM and CDR2 ANQGSEA. Losses at the gene ends were 8 bases for V and 0 bases for J; bases not matched to a gene: 5. The CDR3 region is CSTRQGSTDTQYF. The CDR3 bases are TGCAGCACACGACAGGGTAGCACAGATACGCAGTATTTT.

The J gene is TRBJ2-1, the V gene TRBV6-1; D possibly matches TRBD1 or TRBD2 (5 bases each). Trimming cost V 8 bases and J 9 bases, with 14 bases left between them. Looked up from germline, CDR1 is MNHNS and CDR2 is SASEGT. This CDR3 has 12 residues. The CDR3 is CASSGALGEQFF. The DNA for the CDR3 is TGTGCCAGCTCCGGGGCACTTGGTGAGCAGTTCTTC.

This sequence joins TRBV7-9 and TRBJ2-1; D is unresolved. V was shortened by 0 bases and J by 9 bases, with 9 bases between the two germline ends. The CDR3 sequence is 13 residues long. Germline V lookup: CDR1 SEHNR, CDR2 FQNEAQ (reference sequence). CDR3 in DNA: TGTGCCAGCAGCTTAGCGGGTGACCGTGAGCAGTTCTTC. Translation gives CASSLAGDREQFF.